The T cell receptor (beta chain) under discussion was sequenced for a study of T cells in Graves' hyperthyroidism and ophthalmopathy. J lost 4 bases, V lost 3 bases, and 16 bases had no gene match. Germline V CDR1 and CDR2: SNHLY, FYNNEI. CDR3 length equals 18 residues. The source material, RNA transcripts, was used to amplify TCR beta CDR3 regions. When the TCR CDR3 underwent first-round RT-PCR, the HTBI primer set was used. Each CDR3 protein is one row after TCRdb ran MiXCR on the multiplex PCR reads. The data show fewer than 400,000 distinct CDR3 sequences, about an eighth seen once. This clonotype has more than one count but fewer than ten.

The chain links TRBV2 to TRBJ2-5; 8 bases are shared with TRBD2. Sequenced material: blood. This TCR was sampled from a man in his fifties with Graves' ophthalmopathy. The CDR3 sequence is CASSDPSREGLMGETQYF. DNA for the CDR3: TGTGCCAGCAGTGACCCTTCACGGGAGGGCCTAATGGGAGAGACCCAGTACTTC.